Listed here is a single TCR beta chain. This sample stems from a study of blood T cell repertoires in COVID-19. Background on the study: From T cells, B-cell-depleted T cells, or PBMCs came the material, which was cDNA or gDNA.

Germline V lookup: CDR1 KGHDR, CDR2 SFDVKD. Losses at the gene ends were 3 bases for V and 2 bases for J; bases not matched to a gene: 5. The CDR3 spans 16 residues. Some clones are missing from TCRdb's copy, which holds only in-frame ones; the method was immunoSEQ multiplex PCR. The sample records 110,000 or so clones, 88% being singletons. The chain recombines TRBV24-1 with TRBJ2-2, with TRBD2 identical over 7 bases. The sample was peripheral blood. The receptor's source is an older woman who had recovered from COVID-19. The DNA for the CDR3 is TGTGCCACCAGTGATCCCCGGACTAGAAACACCGGGGAGCTGTTTTTT. It specifies CATSDPRTRNTGELFF.